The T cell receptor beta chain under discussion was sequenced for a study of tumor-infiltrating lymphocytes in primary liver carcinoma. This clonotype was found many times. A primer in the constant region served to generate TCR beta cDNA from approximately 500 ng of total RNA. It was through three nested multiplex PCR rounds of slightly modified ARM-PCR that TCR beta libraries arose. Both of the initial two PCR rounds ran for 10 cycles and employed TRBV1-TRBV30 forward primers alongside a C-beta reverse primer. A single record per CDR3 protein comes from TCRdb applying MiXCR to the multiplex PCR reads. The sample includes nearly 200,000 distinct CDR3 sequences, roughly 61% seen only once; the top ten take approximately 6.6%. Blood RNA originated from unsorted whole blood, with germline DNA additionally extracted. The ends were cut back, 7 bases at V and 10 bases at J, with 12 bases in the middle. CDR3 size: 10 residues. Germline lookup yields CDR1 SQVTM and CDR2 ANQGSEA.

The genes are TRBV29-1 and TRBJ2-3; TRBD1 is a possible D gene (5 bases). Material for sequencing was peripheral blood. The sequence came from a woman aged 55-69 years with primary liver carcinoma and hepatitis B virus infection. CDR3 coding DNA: TGCAGCGCCCATGGGGCGGCGCAGTATTTT. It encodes CSAHGAAQYF.